Shown below are 25 T cell receptor beta chains from a single sample sequenced in a study of beta chain features in type 1 diabetes. Expressed TCRB transcripts got sequenced, as all isolated RNA was reverse transcribed. Repertoires were generated with immunoSEQ multiplex PCR, while TCRdb's copy carries only in-frame clones and drops some. This sample has roughly 330,000 clones; approximately 10% occur once, and the top ten carry under 0.02%. The sequencing sample was made of naive CD4+ T cells from blood. The receptors shown here come from a woman aged 30 to 39 in good health.

This clone occurred a few times. The V gene is TRBV9, the J gene TRBJ2-7; TRBD2 matches at 7 bases. This CDR3 region has 15 residues. Germline V gene data show CDR1 as SGDLS and CDR2 as YYNGEE. V lost 3 bases to trimming and J lost 0 bases; unmatched junction nucleotides: 6. CDR3 DNA: TGTGCCAGCAGCGAAAGTGCGGGGGTCTCCTACGAGCAGTACTTC. This codes for CASSESAGVSYEQYF.

This clone was counted only a few times. This chain links TRBV25-1 with TRBJ2-1; 7 positions agree with TRBD1. Germline CDR1 MGHDK, CDR2 SYGVNS. CDR3 length equals 15 residues. V was clipped by 9 bases and J by 9 bases; unmatched bases: 17. The CDR3 here is CASQPTGTVGGEQFF. Written as DNA, the CDR3 is TGTGCCAGTCAACCTACCGGGACAGTCGGAGGTGAGCAGTTCTTC.

There are a few counts of this clone. The chain is built from TRBV2 and TRBJ2-7; 8 bases match TRBD1. This CDR3 has 13 residues. The J segment lost 4 bases and the V segment lost 8 bases, leaving 7 bases of the junction unmatched. From germline, CDR1 is SNHLY and CDR2 FYNNEI. CDR3 DNA: TGTGCCAGCGTACGGGACAGGCTATACGAGCAGTACTTC. Amino acid sequence: CASVRDRLYEQYF. The entire variable domain, with the rest obtained from reference TRBV2 and TRBJ2-7, is as follows: EPEVTQTPSHQVTQMGQEVILRCVPISNHLYFYWYRQILGQKVEFLVSFYNNEISEKSEIFDDQFSVERPDGSNFTLKIRSTKLEDSAMYFCASVRDRLYEQYFGPGTRLTVT.

V is TRBV23-1 and J is TRBJ2-3, with D possibly being TRBD1 (6 bases). TRBV23-1 is identified as an open reading frame with a role that is uncertain. V was clipped by 3 bases and J by 5 bases, with 12 bases between them. This CDR3 region has 14 residues. The CDR3 reads CASSHPQQGDTQYF. Here the CDR3 DNA reads TGCGCCAGCAGTCATCCTCAACAGGGAGATACGCAGTATTTT.

V and J are TRBV2 and TRBJ1-2, with D tentatively TRBD1 (5 bases). Trimming removed 5 bases from V and 2 bases from J, with 12 bases in between. The CDR3 runs 14 residues. Germline CDR1 and CDR2: SNHLY and FYNNEI. The CDR3 DNA is TGTGCCAGCAGTAACGACAGATCCAACTATGGCTACACCTTC. It codes for CASSNDRSNYGYTF.

The rearrangement uses TRBV6-5 and TRBJ1-1; 9 bases are shared with TRBD1. Germline V gene data show CDR1 as MNHEY and CDR2 as SVGAGI. The CDR3 spans 16 residues. The J segment lost 5 bases and the V segment lost 2 bases, leaving 9 bases of the junction unmatched. In nucleotides, the CDR3 is TGTGCCAGCAGTTACCCTGCTGGGACAGGGCTTACTGAAGCTTTCTTT. Translation gives CASSYPAGTGLTEAFF.

This clone has just a few counts. The chain employs TRBV30 and TRBJ1-2; no definite D call. The V end was cut by 2 bases, the J end by 4 bases, with 8 bases between. CDR1 and CDR2 from the germline V gene are GTSNPN and SVGIG (reference sequence). The CDR3 contains 12 residues. The CDR3 nucleotides are TGTGCCTGGAGTATGACGGGCTATGGCTACACCTTC. Its translation is CAWSMTGYGYTF.

The gene calls are TRBV29-1 and TRBJ2-7, with 8 bases that match TRBD1. The CDR3 is made up of 13 amino acids. Trimming removed 4 bases from V and 3 bases from J; junction bases left unmatched: 5. Germline lookup yields CDR1 SQVTM and CDR2 ANQGSEA. This chain's CDR3 is CSVVTGEIYEQYF. The CDR3 bases are TGCAGCGTTGTGACAGGGGAAATCTACGAGCAGTACTTC.

The rearrangement uses TRBV9 and TRBJ2-7; TRBD1 agrees at 8 bases. V was pared by 5 bases and J by 2 bases, with 9 bases of the junction left unmatched. The CDR3 consists of 15 residues. Germline V gives CDR1 SGDLS, CDR2 YYNGEE. The CDR3 reads CASSVSGTGTYEQYF. In DNA form, the CDR3 reads TGTGCCAGCAGTGTATCCGGGACAGGTACCTACGAGCAGTACTTC.

This clone was counted between two and nine times. The V gene is TRBV7-2, the J gene TRBJ2-1; D gene uncertain. V was trimmed by 0 bases and J by 0 bases, leaving 9 bases between them. CDR3 length equals 16 residues. Germline-derived CDR1 and CDR2 are SGHTA and FQGNSA. The CDR3 here is CASSLASTRSYNEQFF. In DNA, the CDR3 is TGTGCCAGCAGCTTAGCTTCGACTCGCTCCTACAATGAGCAGTTCTTC.

The chain joins TRBV7-3 to TRBJ2-1; 9 nucleotides align to TRBD2. V lost 6 bases, J lost 10 bases, and 13 bases stayed unmatched. The length of the CDR3 is 15 residues. Germline V gene sequence: CDR1 SGHTA, CDR2 FQGTGA. CDR3 protein: CASSPVPSGKTEQFF. The CDR3 DNA follows: TGTGCCAGCAGTCCGGTCCCTAGCGGGAAAACAGAGCAGTTCTTC.

In the case of this clone: The same CDR3 also results from other DNA sequences found in this sample. CDR3 sequence: CASSLEPGSYNEQFF. The CDR3 coding sequence is TGTGCCAGCAGCTTAGAACCGGGCTCCTACAATGAGCAGTTCTTC. The chain has TRBV7-2 and TRBJ2-1; no clear D gene. The CDR3 has 15 amino acids. Germline CDR1 SGHTA, CDR2 FQGNSA. The V gene lost 1 base and the J gene lost 0 bases, with 7 bases spanning the gap.

This clone was detected only a few times. The V and J genes are TRBV6-4 and TRBJ2-1, with 9 bases lining up with TRBD2. Germline CDR1 and CDR2: MRHNA and SNTAGT. This CDR3 has 16 amino acids. The V segment lost 3 bases and the J segment 8 bases; nucleotides outside the gene matches: 11. CDR3 nucleotides: TGTGCCAGCAGTGATGCCGGGACTAGCAACGCCGATGAGCAGTTCTTC. Translation: CASSDAGTSNADEQFF.

The chain couples TRBV6-5 to TRBJ1-4; no definite D call. Germline loops: CDR1 MNHEY, CDR2 SVGAGI. The length of the CDR3 is 16 residues. The germline V and J ends were trimmed by 3 bases and 0 bases, with 11 bases remaining between them. The CDR3 here is CASSYSTAATNEKLFF. In nucleotides, the CDR3 is TGTGCCAGCAGTTATTCCACAGCTGCAACTAATGAAAAACTGTTTTTT.

The rearrangement joins TRBV27 to TRBJ2-3, with 10 bases that match TRBD2. The CDR3 has 20 amino acids. CDR1 is MNHEY, CDR2 SMNVEV, per germline (reference sequence). J was trimmed by 7 bases and V by 0 bases; bases with no gene match: 19. CDR3 region: CASSLSASGRALGRVHTQYF. DNA for the CDR3: TGTGCCAGCAGTTTATCGGCGAGCGGGAGGGCCCTCGGCCGCGTCCATACGCAGTATTTT.

This clone was found a few times. The rearrangement links TRBV15 to TRBJ2-2; the D is unclear. V shed 0 bases and J shed 2 bases, with 10 bases lying between them. CDR3 length equals 16 residues. The germline V gene has CDR1 LNHNV and CDR2 YYDKDF (reference sequence). The CDR3 here is CATSRETPPNTGELFF. The CDR3 coding sequence is TGTGCCACCAGCAGAGAAACTCCGCCTAACACCGGGGAGCTGTTTTTT.

The rearrangement joins TRBV7-9 to TRBJ2-3; 8 nucleotides match TRBD2. CDR1 and CDR2 from the germline V gene are SEHNR and FQNEAQ (reference sequence). The CDR3 has 13 residues. The trim removed 8 bases at V and 3 bases at J, leaving 4 bases unmatched. The CDR3 DNA follows: TGTGCCAGCGTCGGGAGGGTAACAGATACGCAGTATTTT. It translates to CASVGRVTDTQYF.

This chain uses TRBV28 with TRBJ2-1; D may be TRBD2 (6 bases). Trimming pared 4 bases from V and 3 bases from J, leaving 10 bases between. The CDR3 length is 14 residues. Per germline, CDR1 MDHEN and CDR2 SYDVKM. CDR3 coding DNA: TGTGCCAGCAGTTCCGGGGAGGTCTACAATGAGCAGTTCTTC. Its protein is CASSSGEVYNEQFF.

The chain links TRBV7-3 to TRBJ2-1, with TRBD2 matching over 14 bases. Losses at the gene ends were 1 base for V and 8 bases for J; bases not matched to a gene: 7. In germline, CDR1 is SGHTA, CDR2 FQGTGA. The CDR3 loop spans 17 amino acids. CDR3 sequence (DNA): TGTGCCAGCAGCTTAAGGGGGACTAGCGGGAGATCTCATGAGCAGTTCTTC. Protein sequence: CASSLRGTSGRSHEQFF.

V and J are TRBV4-1 and TRBJ1-2; 8 bases are shared with TRBD1. Germline V gene sequence: CDR1 MGHRA, CDR2 YSYEKL. The length of the CDR3 is 14 residues. With V trimmed by 6 bases and J by 6 bases, 9 bases remained unmatched. The CDR3 loop reads CASRFRTGQNGYTF. CDR3 nucleotide sequence: TGCGCCAGCAGGTTCCGGACAGGGCAAAATGGCTACACCTTC.

The J gene is TRBJ1-3, the V gene TRBV7-8; perhaps TRBD1 as D (5 bases). The germline gives CDR1 SGHVS, CDR2 FQNEAQ. This CDR3 is built from 16 residues. Trimming shortened V by 5 bases and J by 2 bases, and 16 bases separated the two germline ends. The CDR3 DNA is TGTGCCAGCAGCGTGGCAGGGAGGTTGGCTGGAAACACCATATATTTT. Amino acid sequence: CASSVAGRLAGNTIYF.

The chain links TRBV5-1 to TRBJ2-2, with D tentatively TRBD2 (6 bases). Germline lookup yields CDR1 SGHRS and CDR2 YFSETQ. The CDR3 runs to 14 residues. V dropped 6 bases and J dropped 3 bases, with 12 bases sitting between them. CDR3 coding DNA: TGCGCCAGCACGTCGGAGGGCCACACCGGGGAGCTGTTTTTT. Translation gives CASTSEGHTGELFF.

CDR3 sequence: CASSKVFQENTGELFF. DNA for the CDR3: TGTGCCAGCAGCAAAGTTTTTCAGGAAAACACCGGGGAGCTGTTTTTT. This chain joins TRBV21-1 and TRBJ2-2; TRBD1 reflects the table's D call only, with no check against the DNA. TRBV21-1 is listed as a pseudogene. The CDR3 length is 16 residues.

The V call is TRBV9, the J call TRBJ1-1; D may be TRBD1 (5 bases). CDR3 length equals 14 residues. V was cut by 2 bases and J by 3 bases, with 11 bases left in between. Germline values: CDR1 SGDLS, CDR2 YYNGEE. The CDR3 nucleotides are TGTGCCAGCAGCGTGGGCCCGGGGGACACTGAAGCTTTCTTT. Its protein product is CASSVGPGDTEAFF.

V usage is TRBV12-2 and J usage is TRBJ2-1; the table gives TRBD2 as D, unverified against the DNA. TRBV12-2 is a pseudogene segment. This CDR3 region has 16 residues. Written as DNA, the CDR3 is TGTGCAAGTCGCCCCACCCCGACTAGCGGAATCAATGAGCAGTTCTTC. This gives the protein CASRPTPTSGINEQFF.